This T cell receptor beta chain was captured in a study of blood T cell repertoires in COVID-19. Study-wide context: PBMCs, B-cell-depleted T cells, or T cells were the source of the cDNA or gDNA that made up the material.

Trimming cost V 3 bases and J 1 base; bases outside gene matches: 6. Per the germline V gene, CDR1 is SGDLS and CDR2 is YYNGEE. The CDR3 loop spans 16 amino acids. Original processing methods: Estimation of nucleated cell counts relied on the amplification of reference gene primers. Here immunoSEQ multiplex PCR was the method, and the copy in TCRdb shows in-frame clones only, minus some. From that table come the V and J calls and clone size; the DNA was used to work out D and trimming. The sample holds over 150,000 clones, 88% seen once. Sequencing used peripheral blood. The chain couples TRBV9 to TRBJ2-2, with 7 bases matching TRBD2. The clonotype was recovered from a man aged 50 to 60 who had recovered from COVID-19. CDR3 DNA sequence: TGTGCCAGCAGCGCGAAACTAGCGCGGAACACCGGGGAGCTGTTTTTT. Translating it yields CASSAKLARNTGELFF. The full variable domain, in which reference TRBV9 and TRBJ2-2 provide the parts outside the CDR3, is DSGVTQTPKHLITATGQRVTLRCSPRSGDLSVYWYQQSLDQGLQFLIQYYNGEERAKGNILERFSAQQFPDLHSELNLSSLELGDSALYFCASSAKLARNTGELFFGEGSRLTVL.